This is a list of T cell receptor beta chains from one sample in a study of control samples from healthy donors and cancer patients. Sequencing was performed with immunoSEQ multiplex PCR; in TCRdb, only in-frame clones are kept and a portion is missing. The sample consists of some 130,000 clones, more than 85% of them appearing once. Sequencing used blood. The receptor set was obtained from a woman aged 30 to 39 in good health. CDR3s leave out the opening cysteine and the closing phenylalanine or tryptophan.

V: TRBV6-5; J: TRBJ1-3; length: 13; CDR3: ASTLSGNSGNTIY
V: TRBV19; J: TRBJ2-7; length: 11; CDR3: ASSIVRGSEQY
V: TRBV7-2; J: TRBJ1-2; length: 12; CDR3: ASRPDQGVYGYT
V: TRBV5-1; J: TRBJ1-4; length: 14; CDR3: ASSSTLGQPNEKLF
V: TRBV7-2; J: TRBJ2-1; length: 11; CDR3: ASSFRGVGEQF
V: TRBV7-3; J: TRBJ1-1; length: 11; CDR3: ASSESPGHIAF
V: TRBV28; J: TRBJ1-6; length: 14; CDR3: ASSLGRSSYNSPLH
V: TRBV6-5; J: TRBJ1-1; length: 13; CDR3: ASSYSADKNTEAF
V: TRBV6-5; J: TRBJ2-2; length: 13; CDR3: ASSRRDTNTGELF
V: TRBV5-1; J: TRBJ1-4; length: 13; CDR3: ASSLEGTLNEKLF
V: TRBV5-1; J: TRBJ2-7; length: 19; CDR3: ASSLTFRGVSTIPTNYEQY
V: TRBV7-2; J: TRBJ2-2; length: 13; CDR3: ASSLGGRYSGELF
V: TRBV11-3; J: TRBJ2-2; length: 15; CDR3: ASSLTGPGRGTGELF
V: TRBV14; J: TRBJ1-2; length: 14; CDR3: ASSLSRATGNYGYT
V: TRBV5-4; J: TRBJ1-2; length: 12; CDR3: ASSDRDGPYGYT
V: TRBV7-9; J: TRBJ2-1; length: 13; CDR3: ASSSGTSFSNEQF
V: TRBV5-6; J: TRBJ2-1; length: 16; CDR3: ASSWKTSGRPSYNEQF
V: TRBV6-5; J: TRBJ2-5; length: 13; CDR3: ASRETRGGAETQY
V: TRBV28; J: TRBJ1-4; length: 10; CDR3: ASRTGDEKLF
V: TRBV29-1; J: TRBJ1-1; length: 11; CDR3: SVVWALNTEAF
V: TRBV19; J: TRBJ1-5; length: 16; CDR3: ASSIGGVLGFGNQPQH
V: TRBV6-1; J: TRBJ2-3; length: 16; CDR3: ASSELVGTSGSSDTQY
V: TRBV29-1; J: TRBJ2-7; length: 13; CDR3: SVGGTSGSNYEQY
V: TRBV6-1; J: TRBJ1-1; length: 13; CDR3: ASSEALSGKAEAF
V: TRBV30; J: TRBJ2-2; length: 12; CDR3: ACPGTANTGELF
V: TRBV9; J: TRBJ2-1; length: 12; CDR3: ASSEGWGYNEQF
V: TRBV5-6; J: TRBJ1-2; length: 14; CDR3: ASSLGGTGEMDGYT
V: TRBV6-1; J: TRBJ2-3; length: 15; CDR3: ASSERRGTSSTDTQY
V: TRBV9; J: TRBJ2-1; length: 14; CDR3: ASSVGFGSRPNEQF
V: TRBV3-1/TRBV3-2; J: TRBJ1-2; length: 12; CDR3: ASSQDEGYYGYT
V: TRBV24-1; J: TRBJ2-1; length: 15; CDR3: ATSSASGRSSYNEQF
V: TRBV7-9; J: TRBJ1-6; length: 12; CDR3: ASSFLQDNSPLH
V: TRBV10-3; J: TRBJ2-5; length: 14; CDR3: AISESGPGGRETQY
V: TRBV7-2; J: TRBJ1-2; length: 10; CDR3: ASSFIGGGYT
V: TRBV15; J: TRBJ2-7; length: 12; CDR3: ATSRGGQAYEQY
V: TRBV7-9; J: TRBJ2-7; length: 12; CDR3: ASSRGNSGYEQY
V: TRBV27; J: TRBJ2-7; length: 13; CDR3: ASSPILLASYEQY
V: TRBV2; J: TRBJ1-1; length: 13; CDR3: ASTSLGARNTEAF
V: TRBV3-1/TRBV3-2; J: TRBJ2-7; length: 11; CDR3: ASSPTGYYEQY
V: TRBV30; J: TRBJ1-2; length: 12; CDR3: AWSYPDRADGYT
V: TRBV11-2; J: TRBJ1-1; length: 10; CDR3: ASNLMNTEAF
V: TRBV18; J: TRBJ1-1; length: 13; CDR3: ASSPPEGADVEAF
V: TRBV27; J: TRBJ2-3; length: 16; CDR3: ASSEADRAGVIRDTQY
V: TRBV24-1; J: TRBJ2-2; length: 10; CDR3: ATRGGPGELF
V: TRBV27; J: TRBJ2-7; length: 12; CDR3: ASRNRVVFHEQY
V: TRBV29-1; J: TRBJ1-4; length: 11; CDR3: SGRQGGVEKLF
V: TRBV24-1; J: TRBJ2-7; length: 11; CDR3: ATQTSGRYEQY
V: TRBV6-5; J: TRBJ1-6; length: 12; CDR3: ASSIQGGDSPLH
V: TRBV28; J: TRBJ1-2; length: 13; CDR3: ASSPRGWGNYGYT
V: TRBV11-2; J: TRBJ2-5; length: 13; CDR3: ASSLHAGLGETQY
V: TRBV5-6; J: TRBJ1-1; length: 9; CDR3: ASSLGHYAF
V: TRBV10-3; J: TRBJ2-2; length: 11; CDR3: AISGTNTGELF
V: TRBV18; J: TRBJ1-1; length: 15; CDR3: ASSPRLGRQMNTEAF
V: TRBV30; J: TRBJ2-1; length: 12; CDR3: AWSASTSVGEQF
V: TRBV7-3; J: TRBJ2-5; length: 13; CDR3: ASSASGARSETQY
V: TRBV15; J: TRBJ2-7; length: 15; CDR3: ATSRRGKRRGSYEQY
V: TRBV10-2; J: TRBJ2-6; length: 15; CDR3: ASSESGRSSGANVLT
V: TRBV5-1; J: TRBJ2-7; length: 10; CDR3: ASSLVGAEQY
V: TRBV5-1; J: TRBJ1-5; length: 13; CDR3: ASRHGTGDNQPQH
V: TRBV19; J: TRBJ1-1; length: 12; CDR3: ASSKDSIGTEAF